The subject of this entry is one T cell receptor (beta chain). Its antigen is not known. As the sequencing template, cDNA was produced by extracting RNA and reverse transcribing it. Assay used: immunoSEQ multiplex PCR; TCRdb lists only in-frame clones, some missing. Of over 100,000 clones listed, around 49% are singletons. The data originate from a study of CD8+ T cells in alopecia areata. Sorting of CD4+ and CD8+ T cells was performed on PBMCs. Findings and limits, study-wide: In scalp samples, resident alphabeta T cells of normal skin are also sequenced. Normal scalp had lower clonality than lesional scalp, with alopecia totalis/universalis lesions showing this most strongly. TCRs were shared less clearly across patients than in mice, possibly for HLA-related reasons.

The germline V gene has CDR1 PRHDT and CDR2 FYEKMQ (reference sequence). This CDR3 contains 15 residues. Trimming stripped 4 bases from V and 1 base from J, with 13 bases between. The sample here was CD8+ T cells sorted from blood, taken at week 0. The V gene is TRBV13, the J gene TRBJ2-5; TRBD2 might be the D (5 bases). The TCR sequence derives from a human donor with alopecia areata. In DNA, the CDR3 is TGTGCCAGCAGCTCCCCCCGGAGCGGCCAAGAGACCCAGTACTTC. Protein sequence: CASSSPRSGQETQYF.